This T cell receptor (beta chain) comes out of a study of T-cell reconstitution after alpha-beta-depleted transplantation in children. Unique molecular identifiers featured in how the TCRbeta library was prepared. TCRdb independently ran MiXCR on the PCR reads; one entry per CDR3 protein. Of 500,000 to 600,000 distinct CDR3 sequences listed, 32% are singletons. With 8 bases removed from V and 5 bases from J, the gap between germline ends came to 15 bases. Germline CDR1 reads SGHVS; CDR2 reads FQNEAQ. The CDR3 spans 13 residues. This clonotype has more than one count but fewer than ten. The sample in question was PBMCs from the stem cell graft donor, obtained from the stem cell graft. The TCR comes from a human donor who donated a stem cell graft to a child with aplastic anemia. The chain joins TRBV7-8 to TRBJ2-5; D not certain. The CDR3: CASLLRREETQYF. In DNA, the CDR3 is TGTGCCAGCTTGTTACGTCGTGAGGAGACCCAGTACTTC. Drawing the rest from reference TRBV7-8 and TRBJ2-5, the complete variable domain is GAGVSQSPRYKVAKRGQDVALRCDPISGHVSLFWYQQALGQGPEFLTYFQNEAQLDKSGLPSDRFFAERPEGSVSTLKIQRTQQEDSAVYLCASLLRREETQYFGPGTRLLVL.